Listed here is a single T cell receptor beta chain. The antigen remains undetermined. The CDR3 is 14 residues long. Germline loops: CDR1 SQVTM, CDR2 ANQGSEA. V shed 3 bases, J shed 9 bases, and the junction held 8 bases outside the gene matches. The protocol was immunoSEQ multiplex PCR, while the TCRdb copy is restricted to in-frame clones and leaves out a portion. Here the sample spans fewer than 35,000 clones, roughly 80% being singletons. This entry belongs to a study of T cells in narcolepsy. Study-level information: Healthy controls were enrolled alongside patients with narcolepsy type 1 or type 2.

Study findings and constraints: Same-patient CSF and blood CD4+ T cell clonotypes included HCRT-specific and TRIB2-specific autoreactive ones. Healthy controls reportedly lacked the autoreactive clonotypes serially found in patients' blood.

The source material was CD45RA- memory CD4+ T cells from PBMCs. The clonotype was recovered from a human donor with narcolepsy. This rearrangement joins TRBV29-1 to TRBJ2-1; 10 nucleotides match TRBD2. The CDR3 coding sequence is TGCAGCGTTGACCCTAGCGGGAGTATGGTTGAGCAGTTCTTC. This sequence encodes CSVDPSGSMVEQFF.